The clone carrying this T cell receptor beta chain has a handful of counts. The V gene's germline CDR1 is LNHDA and CDR2 SQIVND (reference sequence). The CDR3 is 15 amino acids. V was clipped by 2 bases and J by 3 bases; unmatched bases: 4. In the original workflow: Reference gene primer amplification yielded estimated nucleated cell counts. Data came from immunoSEQ multiplex PCR; TCRdb stores just in-frame clones and leaves some out. V, J and clone size reflect that table, while D and trimming were determined from the DNA. Of 150,000 or so clones listed, approximately 84% are singletons. The data are from a study of blood T cell repertoires in COVID-19. Whole-study context: Specimens from acute and convalescent COVID-19 originated in the United States, Italy and Spain. The analysed material was cDNA or gDNA that came from T cells, B-cell-depleted T cells, or PBMCs.

The J gene is TRBJ1-5, the V gene TRBV19, with TRBD1 identical over 7 bases. This sequence originates from a human donor in a cohort sampled during active COVID-19. Sequenced material: peripheral blood. CDR3 DNA: TGTGCCAGTAGTATAATGGACAGGCCCAATCAGCCCCAGCATTTT. Translating it yields CASSIMDRPNQPQHF. Full variable domain (remainder filled in from reference TRBV19 and TRBJ1-5): DGGITQSPKYLFRKEGQNVTLSCEQNLNHDAMYWYRQDPGQGLRLIYYSQIVNDFQKGDIAEGYSVSREKKESFPLTVTSAQKNPTAFYLCASSIMDRPNQPQHFGDGTRLSIL.